These 23 T cell receptor beta chains came from one sample sequenced in a study of cytomegalovirus exposure and HLA in healthy donors (dated by TCRdb to about 2017). Libraries were prepared through the immunoSEQ multiplex PCR assay. For the multiplex PCR, a mixture combining 60 forward primers for TCR Vbeta segments and 13 reverse primers for TCR Jbeta segments was used. Drawn from immuneACCESS, this table holds only the in-frame rearrangements with V and J called that TCRdb kept. Clones are partly lost; checked studies trace under half to an unresolved V gene and leave the rest unexplained. In all, the sample holds around 190,000 clones, and around four fifths of those were seen once. Of the sample, over 1.5% is held by the ten largest clones. Material: PBMCs. The source of these receptors is a man aged 40-49 years in good health and CMV-seropositive.

This chain joins TRBV4-1 and TRBJ2-7; 7 nucleotides agree with TRBD2. V lost 3 bases to trimming and J lost 5 bases; unmatched junction nucleotides: 13. CDR3 size: 16 residues. The germline V gene has CDR1 MGHRA and CDR2 YSYEKL. The CDR3: CASSQEWGREDHEQYF. CDR3 nucleotides: TGCGCCAGCAGCCAGGAATGGGGCCGGGAGGATCACGAGCAGTACTTC.

The chain is built from TRBV5-6 and TRBJ1-5; D possibly corresponds to TRBD1 (5 bases). The CDR3 contains 15 residues. V lost 1 base and J 6 bases, leaving 14 bases between the germline ends. The germline V gene encodes CDR1 SGHDT and CDR2 YYEEEE. As DNA, the CDR3 is TGTGCCAGCAGCTTGTGGGGGGGATTGGCTCAGCCCCAGCATTTT. Translating it yields CASSLWGGLAQPQHF.

The chain combines TRBV28 with TRBJ1-3; a possible D gene is TRBD1 (5 bases). V lost 4 bases and J lost 0, with 7 bases in between. The CDR3 loop spans 14 amino acids. Germline values: CDR1 MDHEN, CDR2 SYDVKM. The CDR3 here is CASSSGGSGNTIYF. The CDR3 bases are TGTGCCAGCAGTTCCGGGGGCTCTGGAAACACCATATATTTT.

The rearrangement links TRBV11-2 to TRBJ2-1, with 8 bases identical to TRBD2. Germline CDR1 is SGHAT and CDR2 is FQNNGV. J lost 3 bases, V lost 5 bases, and 6 bases had no gene match. This CDR3 contains 15 residues. The CDR3 nucleotides read TGTGCCAGCAGCGTTACTAGCGGAATCTACAATGAGCAGTTCTTC. This gives the protein CASSVTSGIYNEQFF.

The chain carries TRBV25-1 and TRBJ2-7, with D perhaps matching TRBD1 (5 bases). Germline-derived CDR1 and CDR2 are MGHDK and SYGVNS. The length of the CDR3 is 16 residues. V was cut by 4 bases and J by 0 bases, with 16 bases left in between. The CDR3 region has the DNA TGTGCCAGCAGTGGTTATACAGGTGAGAGCTCCTACGAGCAGTACTTC. It codes for CASSGYTGESSYEQYF.

The genes are TRBV9 and TRBJ2-5, with D perhaps matching TRBD2 (5 bases). Trimming took 3 bases from V and 5 from J, leaving 8 bases between them. The CDR3 spans 12 residues. Germline V gene sequence: CDR1 SGDLS, CDR2 YYNGEE. The CDR3 sequence is CASSAGMETQYF. CDR3 DNA sequence: TGTGCCAGCAGCGCGGGGATGGAGACCCAGTACTTC.

The DNA for the CDR3 is TGTGCCAGCAGCTTAGAACTTAGCAATCAGCCCCAGCATTTT. This sequence encodes CASSLELSNQPQHF. The rearrangement uses TRBV11-2 and TRBJ1-5; unclear D gene. Trimming removed 0 bases from V and 0 bases from J, with 3 bases in between. The CDR3 runs to 14 residues. Germline V gives CDR1 SGHAT, CDR2 FQNNGV. The full variable domain, in which reference TRBV11-2 and TRBJ1-5 provide the parts outside the CDR3, is EAGVAQSPRYKIIEKRQSVAFWCNPISGHATLYWYQQILGQGPKLLIQFQNNGVVDDSQLPKDRFSAERLKGVDSTLKIQPAKLEDSAVYLCASSLELSNQPQHFGDGTRLSIL.

This clone was counted once. This chain joins TRBV28 and TRBJ1-2, with D maybe TRBD1 (5 bases). This CDR3 spans 14 amino acids. CDR1 is MDHEN, CDR2 SYDVKM, per germline. The ends were cut back, 2 bases at V and 3 bases at J, with 10 bases in the middle. The CDR3 coding sequence is TGTGCCAGCAGTTTACCTTGGGGGGACTATGGCTACACCTTC. It codes for CASSLPWGDYGYTF.

The chain uses TRBV20-1 and TRBJ2-1; no clear D. The germline V gene encodes CDR1 DFQATT and CDR2 SNEGSKA (reference sequence). The length of the CDR3 is 11 residues. The V end was cut by 5 bases, the J end by 1 base, with 3 bases between. The CDR3 nucleotides are TGCAGTGCTCCTTCCTACAATGAGCAGTTCTTC. It translates to CSAPSYNEQFF.

The chain joins TRBV29-1 to TRBJ1-1, with TRBD1 matching over 7 bases. The CDR3 is 12 residues long. V shed 3 bases and J 11 bases; nucleotides not matched to a gene: 9. Germline CDR1 is SQVTM and CDR2 is ANQGSEA. This CDR3 is CSVEKGAMVAFF. As DNA, the CDR3 is TGCAGCGTTGAGAAGGGGGCTATGGTGGCTTTCTTT.

The chain carries TRBV5-6 and TRBJ1-2; 7 nucleotides line up with TRBD1. The trim removed 4 bases at V and 7 bases at J, leaving 13 bases unmatched. The germline CDR1 and CDR2 sequences are SGHDT and YYEEEE. This CDR3 has 15 residues. CDR3 residues: CASSLPVRGLGGYTF. DNA for the CDR3: TGTGCCAGCAGCCTCCCCGTGAGGGGGCTGGGTGGCTACACCTTC.

This chain connects TRBV6-5 to TRBJ2-1, with TRBD1 as a possible D gene (5 bases). The germline V gene has CDR1 MNHEY and CDR2 SVGAGI. The CDR3 is 15 residues long. V gave up 2 bases and J gave up 6 bases, with 14 bases separating them. CDR3 residues: CASSYGAITGNEQFF. The CDR3 DNA reads as TGTGCCAGCAGTTACGGAGCAATCACAGGCAATGAGCAGTTCTTC.

This chain joins TRBV10-1 and TRBJ2-1, with D perhaps TRBD1 (6 bases). CDR3 length: 13 amino acids. Per the germline V gene, CDR1 is WNHNN and CDR2 is SYGVQD (reference sequence). V dropped 9 bases and J dropped 3 bases, with 12 bases sitting between them. The CDR3 here is CARGRGFYNEQFF. The CDR3 DNA is TGCGCCAGGGGAAGGGGGTTCTACAATGAGCAGTTCTTC.

This chain links TRBV28 with TRBJ2-7, with D possibly matching TRBD2 (6 bases). CDR1 MDHEN and CDR2 SYDVKM come from the germline V gene. Trimming removed 4 bases at V and 3 bases at J, with 10 bases between. CDR3 length: 13 amino acids. CDR3 in DNA: TGTGCCAGCAGTTCCGGGACTCACTACGAGCAGTACTTC. It encodes CASSSGTHYEQYF. The entire variable domain, with the rest obtained from reference TRBV28 and TRBJ2-7, is as follows: DVKVTQSSRYLVKRTGEKVFLECVQDMDHENMFWYRQDPGLGLRLIYFSYDVKMKEKGDIPEGYSVSREKKERFSLILESASTNQTSMYLCASSSGTHYEQYFGPGTRLTVT.

The chain uses TRBV7-3 and TRBJ1-5; D is possibly TRBD1 (5 bases). Trimming left V 5 bases short and J 6 bases short, with 11 bases between. Germline values: CDR1 SGHTA, CDR2 FQGTGA. The CDR3 extends over 13 amino acids. The CDR3 protein is CASSPFQGQPQHF. The DNA for the CDR3 is TGTGCCAGCAGCCCCTTTCAGGGTCAGCCCCAGCATTTT.

The gene calls are TRBV27 and TRBJ1-5; 7 positions match TRBD1. Losses at the gene ends were 4 bases for V and 2 bases for J; bases not matched to a gene: 14. CDR1 is MNHEY and CDR2 is SMNVEV in the germline V gene (reference sequence). This CDR3 comprises 18 residues. The CDR3 nucleotides are TGTGCCAGCAGTTCGAACTTACCCACAGGGGAAGGCAATCAGCCCCAGCATTTT. It codes for CASSSNLPTGEGNQPQHF.

The V call is TRBV10-3, the J call TRBJ1-2; D remains ambiguous. Between the trimmed V and J ends, which lost 3 bases and 4 bases, there was a span of 18 bases. There are 16 residues in the CDR3. Germline values: CDR1 ENHRY, CDR2 SYGVKD. CDR3 bases: TGTGCCATCAGTGAAGGGCCGGGAATCGGACCCTATGGCTACACCTTC. The encoded protein is CAISEGPGIGPYGYTF.

The chain carries TRBV4-3 and TRBJ1-1; D is uncertain. The CDR3 is 15 amino acids. Trimming shortened V by 0 bases and J by 4 bases, and 12 bases separated the two germline ends. CDR1 is LGHNA and CDR2 is YSLEER in the germline V gene. CDR3 bases: TGCGCCAGCAGCCAAGATCCGGCGGGCCCCACTGAAGCTTTCTTT. Translation gives CASSQDPAGPTEAFF.

The chain joins TRBV12-2 to TRBJ2-7; the D call TRBD1 from the table was never checked on the DNA. TRBV12-2 is a pseudogene locus. This CDR3 contains 19 residues. The CDR3 sequence: CASRPPGTGGYSTSYEQYF. The DNA of the CDR3 is TGTGCAAGTCGCCCACCCGGGACAGGGGGCTATAGTACTTCCTACGAGCAGTACTTC.

The chain has TRBV15 and TRBJ2-5; TRBD2 might be the D (6 bases). Germline-derived CDR1 and CDR2 are LNHNV and YYDKDF (reference sequence). V lost 0 bases, J lost 4 bases, and 24 bases lay in between. CDR3 length equals 19 residues. In DNA, the CDR3 is TGTGCCACCAGCAGAGAACTAGCTTCCTCCTTTGGTTCGGGAGAGACCCAGTACTTC. Residues: CATSRELASSFGSGETQYF. Variable domain in full (rest from reference TRBV15 and TRBJ2-5): DAMVIQNPRYQVTQFGKPVTLSCSQTLNHNVMYWYQQKSSQAPKLLFHYYDKDFNNEADTPDNFQSRRPNTSFCFLDIRSPGLGDTAMYLCATSRELASSFGSGETQYFGPGTRLLVL.

This chain links TRBV5-4 with TRBJ2-7, with D maybe TRBD1 (5 bases). CDR3 size: 14 residues. V dropped 3 bases and J dropped 3 bases, with 13 bases sitting between them. The V gene's germline CDR1 is SGHNT and CDR2 YYREEE (reference sequence). The CDR3 sequence: CASSSTGANYEQYF. The CDR3 nucleotides are TGTGCCAGCAGCTCCACAGGAGCCAACTACGAGCAGTACTTC.

This clone was recorded once. The CDR3 spells CASSLPGLPREAFF. CDR3 in DNA: TGTGCCAGCAGCTTACCAGGACTGCCACGTGAAGCTTTCTTT. The chain is built from TRBV7-2 and TRBJ1-1; D is unclear. Trimming took off 2 bases at V and 7 bases at J, with 14 bases between the two ends. The V gene's germline CDR1 is SGHTA and CDR2 FQGNSA. This CDR3 region has 14 residues.

The chain joins TRBV27 to TRBJ2-4; 10 bases match TRBD1. The germline V gene has CDR1 MNHEY and CDR2 SMNVEV (reference sequence). The CDR3 consists of 15 residues. Trimming cost V 4 bases and J 8 bases; bases outside gene matches: 8. The CDR3 loop reads CASSYRDRGSDIQYF. DNA for the CDR3: TGTGCCAGCAGTTACCGGGACAGGGGTTCGGACATTCAGTACTTC.